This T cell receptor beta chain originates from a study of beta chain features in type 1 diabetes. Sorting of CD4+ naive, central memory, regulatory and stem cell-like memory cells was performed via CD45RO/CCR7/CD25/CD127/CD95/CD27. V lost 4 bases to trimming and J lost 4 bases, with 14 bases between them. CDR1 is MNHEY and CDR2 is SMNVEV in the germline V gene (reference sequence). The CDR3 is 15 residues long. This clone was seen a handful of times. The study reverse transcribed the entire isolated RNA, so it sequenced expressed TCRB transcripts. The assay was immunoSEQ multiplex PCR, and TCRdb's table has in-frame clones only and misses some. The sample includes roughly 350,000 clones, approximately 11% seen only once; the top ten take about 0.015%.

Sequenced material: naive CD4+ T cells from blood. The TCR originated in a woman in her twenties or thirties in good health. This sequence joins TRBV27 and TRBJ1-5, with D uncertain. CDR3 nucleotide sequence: TGTGCCAGCAGTTCCCCCGCCTTCGGGAATCAGCCCCAGCATTTT. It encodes CASSSPAFGNQPQHF.